This T cell receptor beta chain was found in a study of T cells in Graves' hyperthyroidism and ophthalmopathy. Notes on the study in general: A model using 13 V-J features told ophthalmopathy apart from stable hyperthyroidism.

This clonotype was seen at least ten times. Its antigen is unknown. CDR1 and CDR2 (germline): SNHLY, FYNNEI. The trim removed 5 bases at V and 5 bases at J, leaving 11 bases unmatched. This CDR3 region has 16 residues. The investigators amplified TCR beta CDR3 regions from RNA transcripts. With the HTBI primer set, the TCR CDR3 went through a first round of RT-PCR. MiXCR was run by TCRdb on the multiplex PCR reads, yielding one entry per CDR3 protein. The data show about half a million distinct CDR3 sequences, approximately 23% seen once. Sequencing was performed on blood. This rearrangement joins TRBV2 to TRBJ1-2, with TRBD1 matching over 10 bases. This receptor was taken from a woman aged 70-85 years with Graves' ophthalmopathy. CDR3 sequence reads: CASSRPPGTGAYGYTF. CDR3 nucleotides: TGTGCCAGCAGTCGTCCCCCCGGGACAGGGGCATATGGCTACACCTTC.